This is a list of T cell receptor beta chains from one sample in a study of patients and donors after allogeneic stem cell transplantation. Via MiXCR, TCRdb re-called the RT-PCR reads, giving one row per CDR3 protein. Here the sample spans roughly 880,000 distinct CDR3 sequences, about a sixth being singletons. The sequencing input was blood, either unsorted or a sorted T cell fraction (not recorded which). These receptors all stem from a human donor who was either an allogeneic HSCT recipient or a stem cell or donor lymphocyte infusion donor (not recorded which). It is not recorded whose cells these are; they may come from a transplant donor. The CDR3 runs from the conserved cysteine through the conserved F or W.

v_call: TRBV5-1; j_call: TRBJ1-4; cdr3_aa: CASSLEGRGHEKLFF
v_call: TRBV3-1; j_call: TRBJ2-7; cdr3_aa: CASSQGTSGGRREQYF
v_call: TRBV12-3/TRBV12-4; j_call: TRBJ2-3; cdr3_aa: CASSLGRLAGDPLTDTQYF
v_call: TRBV24-1; j_call: TRBJ2-2; cdr3_aa: CATSETRVGTATGELFF
v_call: TRBV6-1; j_call: TRBJ2-3; cdr3_aa: CASSGTYTSTDTQYF
v_call: TRBV6-1; j_call: TRBJ2-5; cdr3_aa: CASERTSGDETQYF
v_call: TRBV12-3/TRBV12-4; j_call: TRBJ2-7; cdr3_aa: CASRAGADYYEQYF
v_call: TRBV11-3; j_call: TRBJ1-1; cdr3_aa: CASSLGKGRNTEAFF
v_call: TRBV2; j_call: TRBJ1-6; cdr3_aa: CASRADGDNSPLHF
v_call: TRBV11-2; j_call: TRBJ1-2; cdr3_aa: CASSLLARVRYYGYTF
v_call: TRBV18; j_call: TRBJ2-3; cdr3_aa: CASSPYAPGGTDTQYF
v_call: TRBV4-1; j_call: TRBJ2-7; cdr3_aa: CASSQVGTAYEQYF
v_call: TRBV19; j_call: TRBJ2-1; cdr3_aa: CASSMSLSYNEQFF
v_call: TRBV29-1; j_call: TRBJ2-3; cdr3_aa: CSVGRGSGADTQYF
v_call: TRBV20-1; j_call: TRBJ2-1; cdr3_aa: CSARGQGQRYNEQFF
v_call: TRBV28; j_call: TRBJ2-5; cdr3_aa: CASRPHGGQSFWETQYF
v_call: TRBV7-3; j_call: TRBJ2-1; cdr3_aa: CASSLFSQGGQFF
v_call: TRBV7-2; j_call: TRBJ2-6; cdr3_aa: CASSLEVLNSGANVLTF
v_call: TRBV20-1; j_call: TRBJ2-7; cdr3_aa: CSAAGGGYEQYF
v_call: TRBV2; j_call: TRBJ2-1; cdr3_aa: CASSVQGTALNEQFF
v_call: TRBV10-3; j_call: TRBJ1-5; cdr3_aa: CAIGGTGDYYSNQPQHF
v_call: TRBV5-5; j_call: TRBJ2-5; cdr3_aa: CASSLAPGGGETQYF
v_call: TRBV12-3/TRBV12-4; j_call: TRBJ2-3; cdr3_aa: CASIPVVVGDTQYF
v_call: TRBV27; j_call: TRBJ1-5; cdr3_aa: CASSSDPGQSNQPQHF
v_call: TRBV6-1; j_call: TRBJ2-4; cdr3_aa: CASSVGLAGENIQYF
v_call: TRBV6-1; j_call: TRBJ2-5; cdr3_aa: CASSQTGTEKETQYF
v_call: TRBV2; j_call: TRBJ2-1; cdr3_aa: CASSRTSGGRGEQFF
v_call: TRBV25-1; j_call: TRBJ2-7; cdr3_aa: CASSEYPAGVSYEQYF
v_call: TRBV9; j_call: TRBJ2-3; cdr3_aa: CASSVGSLQGAKDTQYF
v_call: TRBV6-5; j_call: TRBJ1-5; cdr3_aa: CASSYSTGGQPQHF
v_call: TRBV2; j_call: TRBJ1-6; cdr3_aa: CASKGQRNSPLHF
v_call: TRBV7-9; j_call: TRBJ2-3; cdr3_aa: CASSLLLGNSGTDTQYF
v_call: TRBV11-3; j_call: TRBJ2-1; cdr3_aa: CASSSALAGENEQFF
v_call: TRBV12-3/TRBV12-4; j_call: TRBJ1-3; cdr3_aa: CASRGVGGGNTIYF
v_call: TRBV29-1; j_call: TRBJ2-5; cdr3_aa: CSVESRTETQYF
v_call: TRBV9; j_call: TRBJ2-3; cdr3_aa: CASSAGEWADTQYF
v_call: TRBV27; j_call: TRBJ1-4; cdr3_aa: CASSLSDPGPRGEKLFF
v_call: TRBV7-9; j_call: TRBJ1-1; cdr3_aa: CASSLVSRQDTEAFF
v_call: TRBV2; j_call: TRBJ2-7; cdr3_aa: CASSEAPTGRLSEQYF
v_call: TRBV7-9; j_call: TRBJ2-2; cdr3_aa: CASSPLEPGELFF
v_call: TRBV7-9; j_call: TRBJ2-1; cdr3_aa: CASSFLGYYYNEQFF
v_call: TRBV4-2; j_call: TRBJ2-5; cdr3_aa: CASSQDHQETQYF
v_call: TRBV5-1; j_call: TRBJ2-3; cdr3_aa: CASSLAQRGTDTQYF
v_call: TRBV4-3; j_call: TRBJ1-5; cdr3_aa: CASSQDFWQPQHF
v_call: TRBV6-6; j_call: TRBJ1-2; cdr3_aa: CASSTFPLYGYTF
v_call: TRBV27; j_call: TRBJ2-2; cdr3_aa: CASSLWTPNTGELFF
v_call: TRBV5-1; j_call: TRBJ2-5; cdr3_aa: CASSLGSASRETQYF
v_call: TRBV11-3; j_call: TRBJ2-1; cdr3_aa: CASSKDRVGGSEQFF
v_call: TRBV6-1; j_call: TRBJ1-4; cdr3_aa: CASSTSRDLKEKLFF
v_call: TRBV6-2/TRBV6-3; j_call: TRBJ2-2; cdr3_aa: CASSLTSGLNTGELFF